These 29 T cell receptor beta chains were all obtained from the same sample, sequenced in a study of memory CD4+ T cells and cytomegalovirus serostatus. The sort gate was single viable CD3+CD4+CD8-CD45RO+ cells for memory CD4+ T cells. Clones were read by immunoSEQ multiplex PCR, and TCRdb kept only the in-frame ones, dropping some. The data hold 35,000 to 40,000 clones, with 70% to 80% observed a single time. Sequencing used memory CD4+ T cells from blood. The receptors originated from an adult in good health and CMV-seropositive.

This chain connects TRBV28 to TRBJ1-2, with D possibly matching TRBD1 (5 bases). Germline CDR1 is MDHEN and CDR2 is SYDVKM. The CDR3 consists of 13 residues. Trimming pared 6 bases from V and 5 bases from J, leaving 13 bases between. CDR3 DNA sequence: TGTGCCAGCAGGGACGGGACCCTTTATGGCTACACCTTC. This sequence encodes CASRDGTLYGYTF.

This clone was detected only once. The CDR3 coding sequence is TGTGCCATCGGGGACAGGGCTGGTGGCTACACCTTC. Translated: CAIGDRAGGYTF. The gene calls are TRBV10-3 and TRBJ1-2; 9 bases fit TRBD1. This CDR3 region has 12 residues. From germline, CDR1 is ENHRY and CDR2 SYGVKD. After removal of 8 bases from V and 7 bases from J, the junction contained 5 bases not matched to a gene.

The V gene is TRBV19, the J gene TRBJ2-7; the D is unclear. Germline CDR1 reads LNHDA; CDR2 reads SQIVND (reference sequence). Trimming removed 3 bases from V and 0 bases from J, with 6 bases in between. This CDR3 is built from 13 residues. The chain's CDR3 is CASSMDDSYEQYF. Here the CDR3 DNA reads TGTGCCAGTAGTATGGATGACTCCTACGAGCAGTACTTC.

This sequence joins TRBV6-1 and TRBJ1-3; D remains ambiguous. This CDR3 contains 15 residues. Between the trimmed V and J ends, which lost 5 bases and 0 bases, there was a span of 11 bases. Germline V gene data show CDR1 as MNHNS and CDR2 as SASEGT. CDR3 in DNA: TGTGCCAGCAGTCCACAGCTAACCTCTGGAAACACCATATATTTT. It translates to CASSPQLTSGNTIYF.

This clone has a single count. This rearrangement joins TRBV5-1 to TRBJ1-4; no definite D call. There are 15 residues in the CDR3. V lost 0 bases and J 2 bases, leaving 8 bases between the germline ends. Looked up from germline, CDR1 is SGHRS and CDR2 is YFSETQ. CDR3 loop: CASSLVFATNEKLFF. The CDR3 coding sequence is TGCGCCAGCAGCTTGGTTTTTGCGACTAATGAAAAACTGTTTTTT.

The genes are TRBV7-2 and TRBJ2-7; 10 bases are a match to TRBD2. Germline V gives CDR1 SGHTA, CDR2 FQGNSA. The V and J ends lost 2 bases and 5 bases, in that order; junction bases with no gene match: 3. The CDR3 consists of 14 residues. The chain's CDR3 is CASSLQREGHEQYF. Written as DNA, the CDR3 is TGTGCCAGCAGCTTACAGCGGGAGGGCCACGAGCAGTACTTC.

CDR3 sequence reads: CASSREGAGGQPQHF. The CDR3 nucleotides read TGTGCCAGCAGCCGGGAAGGCGCAGGCGGACAGCCCCAGCATTTT. V usage is TRBV4-2 and J usage is TRBJ1-5, with D hard to call. Trimming pared 4 bases from V and 7 bases from J, leaving 17 bases between. Germline V lookup: CDR1 LGHNA, CDR2 YNFKEQ. The CDR3 runs 15 residues.

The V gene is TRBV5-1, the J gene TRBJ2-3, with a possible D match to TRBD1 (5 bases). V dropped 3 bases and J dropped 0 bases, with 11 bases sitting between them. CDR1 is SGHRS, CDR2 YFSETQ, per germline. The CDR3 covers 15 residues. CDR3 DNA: TGCGCCAGCAGCTCCAGGGATCTGAGCACAGATACGCAGTATTTT. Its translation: CASSSRDLSTDTQYF.

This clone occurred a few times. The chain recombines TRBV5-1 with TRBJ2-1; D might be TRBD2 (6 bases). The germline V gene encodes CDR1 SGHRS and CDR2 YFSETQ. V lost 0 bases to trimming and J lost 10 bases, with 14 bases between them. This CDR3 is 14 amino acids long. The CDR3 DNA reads TGCGCCAGCAGCTTGGTTGGCGGGGAGCAAGAGCAGTTCTTC. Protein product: CASSLVGGEQEQFF.

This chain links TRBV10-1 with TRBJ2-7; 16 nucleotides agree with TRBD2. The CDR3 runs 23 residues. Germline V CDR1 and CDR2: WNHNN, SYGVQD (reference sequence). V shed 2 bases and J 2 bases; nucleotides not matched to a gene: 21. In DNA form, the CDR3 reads TGCGCCAGCAGTGAGATACCTCACAGGTTTGGGACTAGCGGGAGGGCCACCCCCTACGAGCAGTACTTC. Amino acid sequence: CASSEIPHRFGTSGRATPYEQYF.

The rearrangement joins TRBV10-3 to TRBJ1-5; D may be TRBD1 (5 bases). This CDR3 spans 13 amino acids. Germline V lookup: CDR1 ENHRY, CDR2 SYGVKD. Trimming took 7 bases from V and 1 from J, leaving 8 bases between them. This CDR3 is CAINGASNQPQHF. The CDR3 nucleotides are TGTGCCATCAACGGGGCGAGCAATCAGCCCCAGCATTTT.

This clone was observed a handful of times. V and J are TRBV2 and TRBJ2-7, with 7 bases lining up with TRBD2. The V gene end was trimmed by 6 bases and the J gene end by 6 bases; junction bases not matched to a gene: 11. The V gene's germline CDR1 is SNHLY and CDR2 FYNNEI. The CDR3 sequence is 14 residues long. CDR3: CASSPQTGGSEQYF. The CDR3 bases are TGTGCCAGCAGCCCCCAAACGGGGGGAAGCGAGCAGTACTTC.

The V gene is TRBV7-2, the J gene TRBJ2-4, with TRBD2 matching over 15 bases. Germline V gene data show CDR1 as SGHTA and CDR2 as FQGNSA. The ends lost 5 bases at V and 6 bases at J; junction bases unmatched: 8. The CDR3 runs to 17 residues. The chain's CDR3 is CASSPTGLAGGPNIQYF. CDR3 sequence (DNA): TGTGCCAGCAGCCCGACGGGACTAGCGGGAGGACCAAACATTCAGTACTTC.

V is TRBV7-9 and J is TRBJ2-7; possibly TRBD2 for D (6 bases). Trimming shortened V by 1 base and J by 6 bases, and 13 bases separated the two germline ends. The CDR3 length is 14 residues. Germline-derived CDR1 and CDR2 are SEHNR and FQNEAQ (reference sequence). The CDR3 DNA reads TGTGCCAGCAGCTTAGTAGCGGACAAGAGCGAGCAGTACTTC. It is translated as CASSLVADKSEQYF.

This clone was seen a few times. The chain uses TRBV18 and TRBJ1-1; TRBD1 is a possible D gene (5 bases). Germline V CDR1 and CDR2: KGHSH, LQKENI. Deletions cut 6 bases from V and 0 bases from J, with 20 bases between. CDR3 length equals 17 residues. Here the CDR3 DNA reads TGTGCCAGCTCCCTCTTCCATAACAGACAGATGAACACTGAAGCTTTCTTT. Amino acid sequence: CASSLFHNRQMNTEAFF.

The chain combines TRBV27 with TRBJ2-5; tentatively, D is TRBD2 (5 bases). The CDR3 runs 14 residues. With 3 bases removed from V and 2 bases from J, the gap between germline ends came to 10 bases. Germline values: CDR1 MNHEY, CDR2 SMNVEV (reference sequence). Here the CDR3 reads CASSFDYRQETQYF. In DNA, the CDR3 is TGTGCCAGCAGTTTCGACTATCGGCAAGAGACCCAGTACTTC.

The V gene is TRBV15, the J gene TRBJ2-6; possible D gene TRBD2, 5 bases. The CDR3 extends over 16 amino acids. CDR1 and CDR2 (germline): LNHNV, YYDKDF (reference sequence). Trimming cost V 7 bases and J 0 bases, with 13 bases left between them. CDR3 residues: CATKLWENSGANVLTF. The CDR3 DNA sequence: TGTGCCACCAAGCTCTGGGAGAACTCTGGGGCCAACGTCCTGACTTTC. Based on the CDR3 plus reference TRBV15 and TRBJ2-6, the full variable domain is DAMVIQNPRYQVTQFGKPVTLSCSQTLNHNVMYWYQQKSSQAPKLLFHYYDKDFNNEADTPDNFQSRRPNTSFCFLDIRSPGLGDTAMYLCATKLWENSGANVLTFGAGSRLTVL.

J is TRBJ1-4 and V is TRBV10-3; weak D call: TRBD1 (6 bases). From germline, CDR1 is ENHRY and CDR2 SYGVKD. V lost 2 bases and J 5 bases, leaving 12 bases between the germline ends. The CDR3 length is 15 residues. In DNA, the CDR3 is TGTGCCATCAGTGAGGGGGGGGCAAACAATGAAAAACTGTTTTTT. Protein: CAISEGGANNEKLFF.

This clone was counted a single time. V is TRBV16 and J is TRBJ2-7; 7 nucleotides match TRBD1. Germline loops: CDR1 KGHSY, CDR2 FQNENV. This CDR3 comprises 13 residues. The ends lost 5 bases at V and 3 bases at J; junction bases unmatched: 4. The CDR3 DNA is TGTGCCAGCAGCAAGGGACAGAGCTACGAGCAGTACTTC. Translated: CASSKGQSYEQYF.

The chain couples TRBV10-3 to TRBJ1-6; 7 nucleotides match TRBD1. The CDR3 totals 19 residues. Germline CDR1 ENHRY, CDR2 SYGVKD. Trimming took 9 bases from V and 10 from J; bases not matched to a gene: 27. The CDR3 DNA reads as TGTGCCATGATTGGGGCGGACAGACAGGGTATCGGGTTCGGATCACCCCTCCACTTT. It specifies CAMIGADRQGIGFGSPLHF.

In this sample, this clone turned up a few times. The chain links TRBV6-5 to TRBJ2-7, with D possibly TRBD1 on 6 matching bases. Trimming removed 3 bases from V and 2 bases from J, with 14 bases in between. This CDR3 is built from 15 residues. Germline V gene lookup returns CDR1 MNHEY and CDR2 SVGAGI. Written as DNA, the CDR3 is TGTGCCAGCAGTTATAGGGGTCAGGGGACCTACGAGCAGTACTTC. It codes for CASSYRGQGTYEQYF.

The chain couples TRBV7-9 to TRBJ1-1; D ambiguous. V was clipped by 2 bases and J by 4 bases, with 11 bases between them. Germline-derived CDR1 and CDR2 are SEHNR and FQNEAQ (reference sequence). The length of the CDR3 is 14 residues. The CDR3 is CASSLLQGFTEAFF. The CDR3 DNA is TGTGCCAGCAGCTTATTGCAAGGGTTCACTGAAGCTTTCTTT.

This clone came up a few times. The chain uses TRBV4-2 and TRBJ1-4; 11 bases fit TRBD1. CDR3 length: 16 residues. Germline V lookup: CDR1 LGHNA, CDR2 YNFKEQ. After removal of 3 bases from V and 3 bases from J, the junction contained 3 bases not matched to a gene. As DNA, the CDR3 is TGTGCCAGCAGCCATGGGACAGGGGGGGCTAATGAAAAACTGTTTTTT. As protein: CASSHGTGGANEKLFF.

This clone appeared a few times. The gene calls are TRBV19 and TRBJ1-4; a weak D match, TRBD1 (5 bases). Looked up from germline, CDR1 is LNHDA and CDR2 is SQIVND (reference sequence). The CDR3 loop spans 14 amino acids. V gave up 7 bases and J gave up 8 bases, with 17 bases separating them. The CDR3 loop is CASNDPGLIEKLFF. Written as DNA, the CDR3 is TGTGCCAGTAACGACCCGGGACTGATAGAAAAACTGTTTTTT.

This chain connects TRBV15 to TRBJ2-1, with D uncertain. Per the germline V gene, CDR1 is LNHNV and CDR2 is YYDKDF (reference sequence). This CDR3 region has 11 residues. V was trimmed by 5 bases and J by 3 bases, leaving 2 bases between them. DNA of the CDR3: TGTGCCACCAGCGTCTACAATGAGCAGTTCTTC. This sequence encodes CATSVYNEQFF.

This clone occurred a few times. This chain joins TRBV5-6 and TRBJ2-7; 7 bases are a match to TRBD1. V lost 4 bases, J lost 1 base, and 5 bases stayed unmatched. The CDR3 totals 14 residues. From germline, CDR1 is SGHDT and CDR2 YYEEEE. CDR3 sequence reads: CASSKDRTSYEQYF. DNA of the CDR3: TGTGCCAGCAGCAAGGACAGGACTTCCTACGAGCAGTACTTC. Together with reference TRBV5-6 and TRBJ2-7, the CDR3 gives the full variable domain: DAGVTQSPTHLIKTRGQQVTLRCSPKSGHDTVSWYQQALGQGPQFIFQYYEEEERQRGNFPDRFSGHQFPNYSSELNVNALLLGDSALYLCASSKDRTSYEQYFGPGTRLTVT.

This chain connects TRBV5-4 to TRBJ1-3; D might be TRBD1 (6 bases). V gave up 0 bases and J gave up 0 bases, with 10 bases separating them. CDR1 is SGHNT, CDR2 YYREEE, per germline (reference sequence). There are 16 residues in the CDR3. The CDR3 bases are TGTGCCAGCAGCTTGGGTGGACAGACCTCTGGAAACACCATATATTTT. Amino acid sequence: CASSLGGQTSGNTIYF.

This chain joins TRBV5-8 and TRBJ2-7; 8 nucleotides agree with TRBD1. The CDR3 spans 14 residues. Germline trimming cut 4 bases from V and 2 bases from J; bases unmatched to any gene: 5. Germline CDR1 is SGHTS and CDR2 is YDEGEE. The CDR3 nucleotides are TGTGCCAGCAGCCTCTACAGGGGGGCCTACGAGCAGTACTTC. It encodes CASSLYRGAYEQYF.

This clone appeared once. The CDR3 region is CASSWEVTGELFF. The CDR3 DNA is TGTGCCAGCAGTTGGGAGGTAACCGGGGAGCTGTTTTTT. This chain connects TRBV6-5 to TRBJ2-2; D might be TRBD2 (6 bases). The V and J ends lost 4 bases and 5 bases respectively, with 8 bases between them. CDR1 is MNHEY and CDR2 is SVGAGI in the germline V gene. There are 13 residues in the CDR3.